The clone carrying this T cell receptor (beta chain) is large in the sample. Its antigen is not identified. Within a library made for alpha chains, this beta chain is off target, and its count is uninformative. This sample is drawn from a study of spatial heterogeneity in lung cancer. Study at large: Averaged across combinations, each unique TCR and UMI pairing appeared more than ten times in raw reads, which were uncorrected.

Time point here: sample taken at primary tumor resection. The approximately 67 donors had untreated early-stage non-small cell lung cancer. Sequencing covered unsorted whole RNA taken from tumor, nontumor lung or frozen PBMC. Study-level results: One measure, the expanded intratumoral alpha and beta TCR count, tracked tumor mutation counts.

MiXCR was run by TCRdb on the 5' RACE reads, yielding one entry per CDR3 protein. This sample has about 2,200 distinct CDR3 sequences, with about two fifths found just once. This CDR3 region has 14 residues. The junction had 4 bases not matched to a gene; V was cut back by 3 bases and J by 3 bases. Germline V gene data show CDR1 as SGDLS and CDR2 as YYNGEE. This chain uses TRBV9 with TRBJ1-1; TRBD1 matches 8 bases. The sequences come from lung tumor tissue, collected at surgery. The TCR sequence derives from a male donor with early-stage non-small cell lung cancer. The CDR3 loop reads CASSGDRGDTEAFF. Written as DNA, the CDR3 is TGTGCCAGCAGCGGCGACAGGGGAGACACTGAAGCTTTCTTT.